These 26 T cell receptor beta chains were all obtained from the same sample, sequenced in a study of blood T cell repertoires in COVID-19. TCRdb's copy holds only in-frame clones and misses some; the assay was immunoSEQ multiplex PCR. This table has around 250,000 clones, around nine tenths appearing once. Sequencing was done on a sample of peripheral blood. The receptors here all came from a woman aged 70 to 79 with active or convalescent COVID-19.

CDR3 region: CASATGGNTEAFF. CDR3 nucleotides: TGTGCCAGCGCGACGGGAGGGAACACTGAAGCTTTCTTT. This sequence joins TRBV18 and TRBJ1-1; no firm D call. The CDR3 is made up of 13 amino acids. V was trimmed by 8 bases and J by 1 base, leaving 11 bases between them. Germline CDR1 reads KGHSH; CDR2 reads LQKENI.

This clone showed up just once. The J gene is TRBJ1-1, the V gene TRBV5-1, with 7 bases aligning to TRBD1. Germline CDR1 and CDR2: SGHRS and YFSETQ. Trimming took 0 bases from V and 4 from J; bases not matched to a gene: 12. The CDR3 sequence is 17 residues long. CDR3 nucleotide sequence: TGCGCCAGCAGCTTGGGGCAGGGGGAGGTGTTAGCCACTGAAGCTTTCTTT. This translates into CASSLGQGEVLATEAFF.

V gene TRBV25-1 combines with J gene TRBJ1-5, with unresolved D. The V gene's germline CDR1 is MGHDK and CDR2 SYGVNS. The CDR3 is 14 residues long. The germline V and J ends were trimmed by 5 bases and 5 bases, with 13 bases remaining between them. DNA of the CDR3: TGTGCCAGCAGTAAGAGGGTAGTGGATCAGCCCCAGCATTTT. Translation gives CASSKRVVDQPQHF.

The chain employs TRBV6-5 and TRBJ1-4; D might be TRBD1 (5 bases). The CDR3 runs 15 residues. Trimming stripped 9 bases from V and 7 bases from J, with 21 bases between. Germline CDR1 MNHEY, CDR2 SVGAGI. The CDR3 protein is CASNRSPTQTEKLFF. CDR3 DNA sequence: TGTGCCAGTAACAGGTCCCCGACCCAAACTGAAAAACTGTTTTTT.

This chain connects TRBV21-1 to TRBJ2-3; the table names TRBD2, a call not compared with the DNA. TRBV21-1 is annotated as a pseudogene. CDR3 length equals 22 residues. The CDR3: CASSKGRDLVRSGTPGTVTQYF. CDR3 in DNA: TGTGCCAGCAGCAAAGGAAGAGATTTAGTTCGGAGCGGGACACCCGGAACAGTTACGCAGTATTTT.

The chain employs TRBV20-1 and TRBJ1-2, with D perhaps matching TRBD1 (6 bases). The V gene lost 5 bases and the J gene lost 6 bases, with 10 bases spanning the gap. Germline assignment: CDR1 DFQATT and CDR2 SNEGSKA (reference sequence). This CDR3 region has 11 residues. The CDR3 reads CSAGTPDGYTF. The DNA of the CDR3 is TGCAGTGCTGGGACACCCGATGGCTACACCTTC.

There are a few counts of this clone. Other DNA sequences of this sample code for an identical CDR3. The CDR3 nucleotides are TGTGCCAGCAGCTTAGATCGGTCCGAGGGCTACACCTTC. Translation gives CASSLDRSEGYTF. The chain joins TRBV7-3 to TRBJ1-2; D unclear. With 2 bases removed from V and 8 bases from J, the gap between germline ends came to 12 bases. The germline CDR1 and CDR2 sequences are SGHTA and FQGTGA. The CDR3 has 13 residues. The whole variable domain, remainder taken from reference TRBV7-3 and TRBJ1-2, is GAGVSQTPSNKVTEKGKYVELRCDPISGHTALYWYRQSLGQGPEFLIYFQGTGAADDSGLPNDRFFAVRPEGSVSTLKIQRTERGDSAVYLCASSLDRSEGYTFGSGTRLTVV.

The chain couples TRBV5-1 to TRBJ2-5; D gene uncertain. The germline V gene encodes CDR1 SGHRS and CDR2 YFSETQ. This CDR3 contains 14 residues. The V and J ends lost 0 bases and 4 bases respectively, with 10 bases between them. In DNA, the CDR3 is TGCGCCAGCAGCTTGGTTGGCGGTACAGAGACCCAGTACTTC. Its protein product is CASSLVGGTETQYF.

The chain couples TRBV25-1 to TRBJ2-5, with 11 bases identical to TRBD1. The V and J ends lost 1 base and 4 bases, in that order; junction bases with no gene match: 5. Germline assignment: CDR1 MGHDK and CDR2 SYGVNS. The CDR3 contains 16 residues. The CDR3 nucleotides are TGTGCCAGCAGTGAATTTAGGACAGGGGGCACAGAGACCCAGTACTTC. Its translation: CASSEFRTGGTETQYF. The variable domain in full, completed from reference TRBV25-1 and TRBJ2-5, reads EADIYQTPRYLVIGTGKKITLECSQTMGHDKMYWYQQDPGMELHLIHYSYGVNSTEKGDLSSESTVSRIRTEHFPLTLESARPSHTSQYLCASSEFRTGGTETQYFGPGTRLLVL.

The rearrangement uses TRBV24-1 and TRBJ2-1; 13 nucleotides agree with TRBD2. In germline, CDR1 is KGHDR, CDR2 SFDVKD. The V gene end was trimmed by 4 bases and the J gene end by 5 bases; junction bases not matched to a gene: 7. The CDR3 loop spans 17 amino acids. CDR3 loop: CATSDPSTSGGDNEQFF. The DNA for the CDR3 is TGTGCCACCAGTGACCCCTCAACTAGCGGGGGGGACAATGAGCAGTTCTTC.

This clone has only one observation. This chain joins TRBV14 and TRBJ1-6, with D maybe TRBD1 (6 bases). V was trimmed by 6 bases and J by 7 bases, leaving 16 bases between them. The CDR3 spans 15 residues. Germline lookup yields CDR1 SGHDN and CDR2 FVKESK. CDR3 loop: CASSLQGLLNSPLHF. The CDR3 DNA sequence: TGTGCCAGCAGTCTACAGGGCTTACTGAATTCACCCCTCCACTTT.

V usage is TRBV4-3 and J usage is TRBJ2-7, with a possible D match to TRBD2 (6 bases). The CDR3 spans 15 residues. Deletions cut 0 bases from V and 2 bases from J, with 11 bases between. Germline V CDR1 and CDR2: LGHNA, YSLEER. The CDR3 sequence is CASSQDLAGTYEQYF. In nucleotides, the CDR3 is TGCGCCAGCAGCCAAGATCTTGCGGGAACCTACGAGCAGTACTTC.

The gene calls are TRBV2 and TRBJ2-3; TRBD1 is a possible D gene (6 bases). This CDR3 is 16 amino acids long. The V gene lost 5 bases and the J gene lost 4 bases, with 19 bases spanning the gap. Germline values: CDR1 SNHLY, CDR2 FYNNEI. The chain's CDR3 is CASSYNTRGLADTQYF. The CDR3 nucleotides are TGTGCCAGCAGTTACAATACCAGGGGATTGGCAGATACGCAGTATTTT.

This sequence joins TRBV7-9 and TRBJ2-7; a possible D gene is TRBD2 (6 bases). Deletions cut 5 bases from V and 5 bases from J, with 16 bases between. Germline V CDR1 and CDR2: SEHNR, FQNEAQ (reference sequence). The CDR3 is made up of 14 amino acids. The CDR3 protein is CASSTREAWNEQYF. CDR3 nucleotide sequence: TGTGCCAGCAGCACGCGGGAAGCTTGGAACGAGCAGTACTTC. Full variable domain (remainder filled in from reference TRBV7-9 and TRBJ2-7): DTGVSQNPRHKITKRGQNVTFRCDPISEHNRLYWYRQTLGQGPEFLTYFQNEAQLEKSRLLSDRFSAERPKGSFSTLEIQRTEQGDSAMYLCASSTREAWNEQYFGPGTRLTVT.

The CDR3 here is CASMRGGNQPQHF. CDR3 sequence (DNA): TGTGCCAGCATGCGAGGGGGTAATCAGCCCCAGCATTTT. The chain carries TRBV12-3 or TRBV12-4 and TRBJ1-5; D perhaps matches TRBD1 (6 bases). V was pared by 7 bases and J by 4 bases, with 11 bases between. The CDR3 is 13 residues long.

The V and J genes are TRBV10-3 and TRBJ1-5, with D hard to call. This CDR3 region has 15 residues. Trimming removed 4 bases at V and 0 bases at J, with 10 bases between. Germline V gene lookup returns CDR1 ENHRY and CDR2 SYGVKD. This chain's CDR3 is CAISAQFDSNQPQHF. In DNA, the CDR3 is TGTGCCATCAGTGCTCAGTTTGATAGCAATCAGCCCCAGCATTTT.

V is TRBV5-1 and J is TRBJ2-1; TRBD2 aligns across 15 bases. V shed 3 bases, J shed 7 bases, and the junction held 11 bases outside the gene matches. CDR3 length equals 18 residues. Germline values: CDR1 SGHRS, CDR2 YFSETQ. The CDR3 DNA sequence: TGCGCCAGCAGCTCACACCCGGGACTAGCGGGGGGAATGAATGAGCAGTTCTTC. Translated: CASSSHPGLAGGMNEQFF.

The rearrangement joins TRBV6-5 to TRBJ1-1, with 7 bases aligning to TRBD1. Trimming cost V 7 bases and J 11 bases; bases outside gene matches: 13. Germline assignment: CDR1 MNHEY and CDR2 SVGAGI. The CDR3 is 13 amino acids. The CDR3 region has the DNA TGTGCCAGCACCAACGAGGGGGCTTCCGATGCTTTCTTT. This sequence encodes CASTNEGASDAFF.

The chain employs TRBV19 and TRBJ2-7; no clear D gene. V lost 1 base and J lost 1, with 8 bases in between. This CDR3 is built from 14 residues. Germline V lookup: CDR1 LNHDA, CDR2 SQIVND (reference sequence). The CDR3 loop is CASSIGAGSYEQYF. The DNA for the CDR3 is TGTGCCAGTAGTATAGGTGCCGGTTCCTACGAGCAGTACTTC.

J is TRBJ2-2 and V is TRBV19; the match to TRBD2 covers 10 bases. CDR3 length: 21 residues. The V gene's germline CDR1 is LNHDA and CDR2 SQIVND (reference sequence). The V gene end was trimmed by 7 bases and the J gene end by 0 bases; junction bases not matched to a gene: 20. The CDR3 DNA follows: TGTGCCAGTATGAGACCCGGAGTAGCGGGGGGACTAATCTCGAACACCGGGGAGCTGTTTTTT. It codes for CASMRPGVAGGLISNTGELFF.

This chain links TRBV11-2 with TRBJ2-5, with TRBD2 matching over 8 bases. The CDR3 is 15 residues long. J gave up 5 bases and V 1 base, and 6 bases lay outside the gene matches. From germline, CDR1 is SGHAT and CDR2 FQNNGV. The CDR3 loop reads CASSLGGLVTETQYF. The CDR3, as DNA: TGTGCCAGCAGCTTAGGGGGACTAGTAACGGAGACCCAGTACTTC.

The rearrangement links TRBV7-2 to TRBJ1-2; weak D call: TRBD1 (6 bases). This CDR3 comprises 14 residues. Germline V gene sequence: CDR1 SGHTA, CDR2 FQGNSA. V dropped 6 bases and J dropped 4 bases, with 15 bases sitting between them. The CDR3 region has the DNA TGTGCCAGCAGGACAGGCCTATCGTCCTATGGCTACACCTTC. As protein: CASRTGLSSYGYTF. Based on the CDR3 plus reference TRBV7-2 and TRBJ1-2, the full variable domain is GAGVSQSPSNKVTEKGKDVELRCDPISGHTALYWYRQSLGQGLEFLIYFQGNSAPDKSGLPSDRFSAERTGGSVSTLTIQRTQQEDSAVYLCASRTGLSSYGYTFGSGTRLTVV.

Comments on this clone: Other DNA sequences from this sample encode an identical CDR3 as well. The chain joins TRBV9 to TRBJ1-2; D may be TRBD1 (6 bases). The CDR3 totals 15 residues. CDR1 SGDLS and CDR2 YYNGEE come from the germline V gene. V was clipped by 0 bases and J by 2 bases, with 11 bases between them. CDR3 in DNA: TGTGCCAGCAGCGTAGGTACAGGGCCCAACTATGGCTACACCTTC. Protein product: CASSVGTGPNYGYTF.

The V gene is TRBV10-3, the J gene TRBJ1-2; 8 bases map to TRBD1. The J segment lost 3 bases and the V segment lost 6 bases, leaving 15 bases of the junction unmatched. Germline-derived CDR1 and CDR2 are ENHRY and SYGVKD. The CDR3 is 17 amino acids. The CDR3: CAISLGGPGGLDYGYTF. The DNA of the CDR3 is TGTGCCATCAGCTTGGGGGGGCCAGGGGGCCTTGACTATGGCTACACCTTC.

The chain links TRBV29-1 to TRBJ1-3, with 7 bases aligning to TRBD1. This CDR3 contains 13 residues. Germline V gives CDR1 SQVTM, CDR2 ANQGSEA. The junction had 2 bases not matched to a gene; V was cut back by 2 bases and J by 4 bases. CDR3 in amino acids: CSVEPGQGNTIYF. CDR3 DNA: TGCAGCGTTGAACCGGGACAGGGAAACACCATATATTTT.

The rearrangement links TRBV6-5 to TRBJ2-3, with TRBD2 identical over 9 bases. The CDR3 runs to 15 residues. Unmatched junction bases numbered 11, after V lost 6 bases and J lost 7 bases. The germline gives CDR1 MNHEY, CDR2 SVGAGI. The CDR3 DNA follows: TGTGCCAGCAGCTTCCGCGGGGGGGCCCCAAATACGCAGTATTTT. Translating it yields CASSFRGGAPNTQYF.